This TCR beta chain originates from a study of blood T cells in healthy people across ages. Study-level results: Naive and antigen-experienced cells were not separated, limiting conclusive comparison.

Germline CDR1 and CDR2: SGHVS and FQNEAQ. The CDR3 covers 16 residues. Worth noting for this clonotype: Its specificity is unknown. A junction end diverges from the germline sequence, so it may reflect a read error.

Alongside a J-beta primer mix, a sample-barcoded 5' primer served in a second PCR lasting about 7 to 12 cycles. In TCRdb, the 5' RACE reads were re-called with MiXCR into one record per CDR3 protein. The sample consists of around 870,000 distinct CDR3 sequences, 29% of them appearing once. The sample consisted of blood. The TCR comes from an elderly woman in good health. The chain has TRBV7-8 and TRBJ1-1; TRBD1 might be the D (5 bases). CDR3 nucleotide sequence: TGTGCCGGCAGCTACCCGGTGGGGGGAACGAACACTGAAGCTTTCTTT. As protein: CAGSYPVGGTNTEAFF.